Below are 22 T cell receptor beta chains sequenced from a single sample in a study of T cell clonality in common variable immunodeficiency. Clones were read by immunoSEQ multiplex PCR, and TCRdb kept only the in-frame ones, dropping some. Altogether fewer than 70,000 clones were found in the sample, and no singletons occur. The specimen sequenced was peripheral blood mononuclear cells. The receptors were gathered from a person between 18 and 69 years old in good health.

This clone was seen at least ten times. Partial CDR3 DNA: TGTGCCAGCAGTGCGGTCCCCAGCGGGAGTGGTTCCGAG. Translated, it gives CASSAVPSGSGSE. The whole CDR3 region reads CASSAVPSGSGSEQYF. This sequence joins TRBV2 and TRBJ2-7, with 8 positions matching TRBD2. The sequence runs out 3 residues before the end of the CDR3; the remainder is reconstructed from the germline J gene. The CDR3 has 16 residues. With V trimmed by 4 bases and J by 6 bases, 14 bases remained unmatched. CDR1 and CDR2 (germline): SNHLY, FYNNEI.

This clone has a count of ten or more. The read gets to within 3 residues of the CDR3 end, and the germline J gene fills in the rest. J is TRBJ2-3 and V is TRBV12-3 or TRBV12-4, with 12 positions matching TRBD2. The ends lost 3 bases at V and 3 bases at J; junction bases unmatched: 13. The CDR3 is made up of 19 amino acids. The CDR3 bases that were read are TGTGCCAGCAGTTTCGGCTCGACTAGCGGGAGAGTAGGGACAGATACG. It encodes CASSFGSTSGRVGTDT. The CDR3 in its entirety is CASSFGSTSGRVGTDTQYF.

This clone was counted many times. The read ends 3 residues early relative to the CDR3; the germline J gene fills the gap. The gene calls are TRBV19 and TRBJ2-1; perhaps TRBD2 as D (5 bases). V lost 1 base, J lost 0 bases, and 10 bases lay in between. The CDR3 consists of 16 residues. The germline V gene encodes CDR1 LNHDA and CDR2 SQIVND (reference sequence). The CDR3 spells CASSIAGISSYNEQFF. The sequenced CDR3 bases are TGTGCCAGTAGTATAGCGGGGATAAGCTCCTACAATGAG.

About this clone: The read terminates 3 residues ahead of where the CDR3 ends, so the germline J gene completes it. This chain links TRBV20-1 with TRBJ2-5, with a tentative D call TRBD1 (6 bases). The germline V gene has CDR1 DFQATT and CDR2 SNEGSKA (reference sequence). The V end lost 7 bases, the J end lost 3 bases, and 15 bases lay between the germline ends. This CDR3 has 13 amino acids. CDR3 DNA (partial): TGCAGTGAGGGCTCAACAGGGAAAGAGACC. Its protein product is CSEGSTGKET. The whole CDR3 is CSEGSTGKETQYF.

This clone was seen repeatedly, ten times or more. The covered CDR3 bases are TGTGCTAGGGAGGGCGGGCACGAG. Its protein is CAREGGHE. The CDR3, in full, reads CAREGGHEQYF. The chain combines TRBV30 with TRBJ2-7, with 7 bases identical to TRBD2. The read stops 3 residues short of the end of the CDR3; the missing end is completed from the germline J gene. Germline loops: CDR1 GTSNPN, CDR2 SVGIG (reference sequence). The CDR3 spans 11 residues.

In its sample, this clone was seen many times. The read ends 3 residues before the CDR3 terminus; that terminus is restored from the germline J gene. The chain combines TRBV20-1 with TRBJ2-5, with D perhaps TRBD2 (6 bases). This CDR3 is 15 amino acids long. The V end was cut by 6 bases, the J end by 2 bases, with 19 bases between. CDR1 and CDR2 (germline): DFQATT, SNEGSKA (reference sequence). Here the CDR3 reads CSAPGGGTLQETQYF. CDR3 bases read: TGCAGTGCCCCCGGAGGCGGGACTTTGCAAGAGACC.

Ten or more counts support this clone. CDR3 sequence reads: CASSQDGGRKLFF. CDR3 DNA (partial): TGTGCCAGCAGCCAAGATGGGGGGAGAAAA. J is TRBJ1-4 and V is TRBV14, with D maybe TRBD1 (5 bases). The read terminates 3 residues before the CDR3 end, so the remaining end is supplied by the germline J gene. The CDR3 has 13 amino acids. Trimming cost V 0 bases and J 10 bases, with 9 bases left between them. Germline V gene data show CDR1 as SGHDN and CDR2 as FVKESK.

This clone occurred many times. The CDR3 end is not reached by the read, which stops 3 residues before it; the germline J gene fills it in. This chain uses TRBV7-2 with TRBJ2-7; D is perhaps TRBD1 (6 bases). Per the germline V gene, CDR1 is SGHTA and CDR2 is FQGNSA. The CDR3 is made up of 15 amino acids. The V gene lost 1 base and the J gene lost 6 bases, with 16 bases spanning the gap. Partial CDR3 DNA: TGTGCCAGCAGCTTAGTAGATAACAGGGCAAGCGAG. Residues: CASSLVDNRASE. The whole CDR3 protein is CASSLVDNRASEQYF.

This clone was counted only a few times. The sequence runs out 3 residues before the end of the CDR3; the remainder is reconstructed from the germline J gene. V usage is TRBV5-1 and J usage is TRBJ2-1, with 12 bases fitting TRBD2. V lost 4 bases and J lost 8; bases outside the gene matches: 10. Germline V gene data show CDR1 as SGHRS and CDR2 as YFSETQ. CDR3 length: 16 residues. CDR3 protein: CASSPRLAGVFHEQFF. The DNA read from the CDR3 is TGCGCCAGCAGCCCTAGACTAGCGGGAGTGTTCCATGAG.

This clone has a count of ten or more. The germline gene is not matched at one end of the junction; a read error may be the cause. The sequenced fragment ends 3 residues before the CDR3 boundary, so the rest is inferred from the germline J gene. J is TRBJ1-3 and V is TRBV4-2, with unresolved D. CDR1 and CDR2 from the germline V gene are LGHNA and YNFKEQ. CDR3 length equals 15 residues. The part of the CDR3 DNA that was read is TGCGCCAGCAGCCAAGCAGGAGACTCTGGAAACACC. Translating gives CASSQAGDSGNT. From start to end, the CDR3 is CASSQAGDSGNTIYF.

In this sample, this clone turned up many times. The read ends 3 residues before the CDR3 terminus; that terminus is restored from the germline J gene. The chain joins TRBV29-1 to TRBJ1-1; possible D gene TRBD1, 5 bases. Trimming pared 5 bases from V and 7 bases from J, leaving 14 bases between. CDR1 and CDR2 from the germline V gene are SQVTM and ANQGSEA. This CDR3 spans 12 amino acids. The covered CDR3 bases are TGCAGCGTTCTATCCCAGGGAATTGAA. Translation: CSVLSQGIE. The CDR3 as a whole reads CSVLSQGIEAFF. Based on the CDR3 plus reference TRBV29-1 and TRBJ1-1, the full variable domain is SAVISQKPSRDICQRGTSLTIQCQVDSQVTMMFWYRQQPGQSLTLIATANQGSEATYESGFVIDKFPISRPNLTFSTLTVSNMSPEDSSIYLCSVLSQGIEAFFGQGTRLTVV.

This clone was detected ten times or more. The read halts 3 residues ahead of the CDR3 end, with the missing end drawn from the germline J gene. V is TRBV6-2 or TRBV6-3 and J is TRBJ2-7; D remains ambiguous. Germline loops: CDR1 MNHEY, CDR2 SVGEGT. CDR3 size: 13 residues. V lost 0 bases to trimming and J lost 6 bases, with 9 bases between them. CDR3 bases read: TGTGCCAGCAGTTACTCCCAGGCGACCGAG. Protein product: CASSYSQATE. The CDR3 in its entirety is CASSYSQATEQYF.

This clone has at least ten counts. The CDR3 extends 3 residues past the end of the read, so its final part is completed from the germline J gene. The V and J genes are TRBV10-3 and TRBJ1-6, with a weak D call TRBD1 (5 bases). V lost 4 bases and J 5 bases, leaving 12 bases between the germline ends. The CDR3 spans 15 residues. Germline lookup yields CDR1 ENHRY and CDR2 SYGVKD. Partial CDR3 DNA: TGTGCCATCAGTGCGGACAAGGCAAATAATTCACCC. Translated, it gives CAISADKANNSP. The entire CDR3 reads CAISADKANNSPLHF.

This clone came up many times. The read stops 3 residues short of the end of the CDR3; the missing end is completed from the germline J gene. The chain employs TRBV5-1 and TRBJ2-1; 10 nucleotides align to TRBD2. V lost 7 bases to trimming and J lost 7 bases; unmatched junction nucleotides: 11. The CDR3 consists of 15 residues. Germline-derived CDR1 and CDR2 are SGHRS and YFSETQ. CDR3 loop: CASQTVAGGSNEQFF. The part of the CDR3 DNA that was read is TGCGCCAGCCAAACGGTAGCGGGAGGCTCTAATGAG.

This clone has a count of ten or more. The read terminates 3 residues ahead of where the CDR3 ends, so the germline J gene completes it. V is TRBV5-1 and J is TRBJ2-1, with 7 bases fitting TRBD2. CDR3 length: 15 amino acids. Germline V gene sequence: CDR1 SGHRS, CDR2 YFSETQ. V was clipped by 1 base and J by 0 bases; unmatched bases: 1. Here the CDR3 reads CASSLIAGSYNEQFF. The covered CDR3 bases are TGCGCCAGCAGCTTGATAGCGGGCTCCTACAATGAG.

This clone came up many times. CDR3 DNA, as far as it was read: TGCAGTGCTATAAAATTGAGCGGGAGCTCCTACAATGAG. Protein product: CSAIKLSGSSYNE. The whole CDR3 region reads CSAIKLSGSSYNEQFF. This chain joins TRBV20-1 and TRBJ2-1; 8 bases map to TRBD2. The read stops 3 residues short of the end of the CDR3; the missing end is completed from the germline J gene. After removal of 4 bases from V and 0 bases from J, the junction contained 8 bases not matched to a gene. The CDR3 sequence is 16 residues long. Germline CDR1 reads DFQATT; CDR2 reads SNEGSKA (reference sequence).

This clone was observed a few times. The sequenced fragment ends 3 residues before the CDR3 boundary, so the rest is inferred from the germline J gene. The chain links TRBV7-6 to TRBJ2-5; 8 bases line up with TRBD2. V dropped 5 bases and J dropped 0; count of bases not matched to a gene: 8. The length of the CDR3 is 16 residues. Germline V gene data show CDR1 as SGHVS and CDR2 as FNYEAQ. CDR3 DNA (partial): TGTGCCAGCAGCCCAGCGGGACTAGTGTACCAAGAGACC. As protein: CASSPAGLVYQET. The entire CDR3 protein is CASSPAGLVYQETQYF.

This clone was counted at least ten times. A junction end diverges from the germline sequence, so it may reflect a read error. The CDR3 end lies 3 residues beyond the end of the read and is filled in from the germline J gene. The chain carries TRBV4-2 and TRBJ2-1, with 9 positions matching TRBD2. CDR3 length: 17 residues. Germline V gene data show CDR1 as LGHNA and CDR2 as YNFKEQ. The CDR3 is CASSQEGGLATTNEQFF. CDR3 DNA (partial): TGCGCCAGCAGCCAAGAAGGTGGACTAGCGACAACAAATGAG.

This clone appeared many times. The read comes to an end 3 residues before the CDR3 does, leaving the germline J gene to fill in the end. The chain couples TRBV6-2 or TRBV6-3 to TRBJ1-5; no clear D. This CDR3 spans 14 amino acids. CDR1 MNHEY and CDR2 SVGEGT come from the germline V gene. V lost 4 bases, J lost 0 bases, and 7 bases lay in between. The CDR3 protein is CASSLVNSNQPQHF. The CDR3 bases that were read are TGTGCCAGCAGTTTAGTAAATAGCAATCAGCCC.

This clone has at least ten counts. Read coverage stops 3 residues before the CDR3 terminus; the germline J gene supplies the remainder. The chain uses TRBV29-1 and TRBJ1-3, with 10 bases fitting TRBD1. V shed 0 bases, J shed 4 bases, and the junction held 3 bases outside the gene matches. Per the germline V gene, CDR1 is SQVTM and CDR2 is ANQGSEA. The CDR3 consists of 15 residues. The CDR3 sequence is CSVEDEDRGGNTIYF. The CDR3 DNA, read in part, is TGCAGCGTTGAAGATGAGGACAGGGGGGGAAACACC. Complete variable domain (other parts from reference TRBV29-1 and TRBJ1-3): SAVISQKPSRDICQRGTSLTIQCQVDSQVTMMFWYRQQPGQSLTLIATANQGSEATYESGFVIDKFPISRPNLTFSTLTVSNMSPEDSSIYLCSVEDEDRGGNTIYFGEGSWLTVV.

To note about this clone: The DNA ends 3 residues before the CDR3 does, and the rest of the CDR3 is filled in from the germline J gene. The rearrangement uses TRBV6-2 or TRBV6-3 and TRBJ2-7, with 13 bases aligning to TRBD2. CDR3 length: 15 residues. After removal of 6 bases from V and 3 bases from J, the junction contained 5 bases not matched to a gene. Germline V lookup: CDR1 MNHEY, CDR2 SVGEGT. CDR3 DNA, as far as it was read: TGTGCCAGCAGCTCTAGGACTAGCGGGAGCTACGAG. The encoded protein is CASSSRTSGSYE. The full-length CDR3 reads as CASSSRTSGSYEQYF.

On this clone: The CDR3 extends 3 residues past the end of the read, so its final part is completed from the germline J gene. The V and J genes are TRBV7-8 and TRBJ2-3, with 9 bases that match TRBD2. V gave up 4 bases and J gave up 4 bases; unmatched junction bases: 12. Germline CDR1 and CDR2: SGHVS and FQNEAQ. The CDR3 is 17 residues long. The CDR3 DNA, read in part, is TGTGCCAGCAGCTCTAGATTAGCGGGAGCTGGTGCAGATACG. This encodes CASSSRLAGAGADT. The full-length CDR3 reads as CASSSRLAGAGADTQYF.